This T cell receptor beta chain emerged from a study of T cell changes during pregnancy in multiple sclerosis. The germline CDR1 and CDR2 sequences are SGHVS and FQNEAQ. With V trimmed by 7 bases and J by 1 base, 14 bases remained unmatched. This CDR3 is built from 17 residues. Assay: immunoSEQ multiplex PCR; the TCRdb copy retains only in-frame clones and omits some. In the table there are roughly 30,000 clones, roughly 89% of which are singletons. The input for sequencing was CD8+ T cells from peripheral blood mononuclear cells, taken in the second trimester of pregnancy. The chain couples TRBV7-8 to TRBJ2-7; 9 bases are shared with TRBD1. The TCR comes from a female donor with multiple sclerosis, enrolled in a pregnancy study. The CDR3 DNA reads TGTGCCAGCACTCAATACCGGGACAGGGATCAATCCTACGAGCAGTACTTC. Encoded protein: CASTQYRDRDQSYEQYF.